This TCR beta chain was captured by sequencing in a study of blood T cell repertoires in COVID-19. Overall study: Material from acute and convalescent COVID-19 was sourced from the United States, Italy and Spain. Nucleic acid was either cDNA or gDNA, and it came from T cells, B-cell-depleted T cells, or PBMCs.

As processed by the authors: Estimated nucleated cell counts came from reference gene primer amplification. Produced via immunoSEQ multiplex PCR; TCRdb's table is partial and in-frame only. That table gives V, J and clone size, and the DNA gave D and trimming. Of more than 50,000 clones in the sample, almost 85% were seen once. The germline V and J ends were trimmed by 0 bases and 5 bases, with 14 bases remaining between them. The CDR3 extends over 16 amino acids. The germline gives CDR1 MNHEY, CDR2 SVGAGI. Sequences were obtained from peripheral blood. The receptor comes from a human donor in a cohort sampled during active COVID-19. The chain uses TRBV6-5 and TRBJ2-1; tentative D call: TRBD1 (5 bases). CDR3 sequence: CASSYSLTAANNEQFF. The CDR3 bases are TGTGCCAGCAGTTACTCGTTGACAGCCGCTAACAATGAGCAGTTCTTC.